These 21 T cell receptor beta chains originate from one sample sequenced in a study of neoadjuvant nivolumab and ipilimumab in lung cancer. Clones were sequenced by immunoSEQ multiplex PCR, and TCRdb holds only the in-frame ones, with some missing. The data hold about 19,000 clones, with about 90% observed a single time. Sequencing used peripheral blood, obtained before neoadjuvant nivolumab, alone or with ipilimumab. The receptors shown here come from an adult with non-small cell lung cancer.

This chain joins TRBV9 and TRBJ1-1; no clear D gene. This CDR3 has 15 residues. V shed 8 bases and J shed 1 base, with 18 bases lying between them. Germline assignment: CDR1 SGDLS and CDR2 YYNGEE. The CDR3 nucleotides are TGTGCCAGTACACGGGAGGTCCGGCAGAACACTGAAGCTTTCTTT. Its translation: CASTREVRQNTEAFF.

This clone occurred a few times. The J gene is TRBJ2-7, the V gene TRBV5-1; D is unresolved. In germline, CDR1 is SGHRS, CDR2 YFSETQ. The CDR3 runs 11 residues. Trimming took 5 bases from V and 0 from J, leaving 3 bases between them. This CDR3 reads CASSGSYEQYF. The CDR3 DNA reads TGCGCCAGCAGTGGCTCCTACGAGCAGTACTTC.

The chain links TRBV29-1 to TRBJ2-3, with no clear D. V dropped 4 bases and J dropped 6 bases, with 8 bases sitting between them. The CDR3 sequence is 11 residues long. Per germline, CDR1 SQVTM and CDR2 ANQGSEA. CDR3 in amino acids: CSVGRSDTQYF. The CDR3, as DNA: TGCAGCGTTGGTCGATCGGATACGCAGTATTTT.

The chain carries TRBV11-2 and TRBJ2-2; the D call may be TRBD1 or TRBD2 (5 bases each). Per the germline V gene, CDR1 is SGHAT and CDR2 is FQNNGV. V lost 0 bases, J lost 4 bases, and 12 bases lay in between. The CDR3 totals 16 residues. CDR3 in DNA: TGTGCCAGCAGCTTAGAGAGGGCTAGGGGCACCGGGGAGCTGTTTTTT. Residues: CASSLERARGTGELFF.

The chain recombines TRBV5-1 with TRBJ1-1, with a weak D call TRBD1 (5 bases). The CDR3 has 13 residues. V shed 4 bases and J shed 4 bases, with 11 bases lying between them. Germline V CDR1 and CDR2: SGHRS, YFSETQ. CDR3 sequence reads: CASSRDGFTEAFF. CDR3 in DNA: TGCGCCAGCAGCCGGGACGGATTCACTGAAGCTTTCTTT. The full variable domain, its missing parts supplied by reference TRBV5-1 and TRBJ1-1, is KAGVTQTPRYLIKTRGQQVTLSCSPISGHRSVSWYQQTPGQGLQFLFEYFSETQRNKGNFPGRFSGRQFSNSRSEMNVSTLELGDSALYLCASSRDGFTEAFFGQGTRLTVV.

This sequence joins TRBV2 and TRBJ1-2; D remains unclear. V was shortened by 7 bases and J by 7 bases, with 16 bases between the two germline ends. The CDR3 runs 13 residues. Germline CDR1 and CDR2: SNHLY and FYNNEI. CDR3 sequence (DNA): TGTGCCAGCAACGGAGAAGGGTTAGCTGGCTACACCTTC. Protein: CASNGEGLAGYTF.

The rearrangement uses TRBV18 and TRBJ1-5, with 10 bases matching TRBD1. The V gene end was trimmed by 2 bases and the J gene end by 3 bases; junction bases not matched to a gene: 4. CDR3 length: 16 amino acids. Germline CDR1 KGHSH, CDR2 LQKENI. The CDR3 region is CASSPLGQGFNQPQHF. The CDR3 nucleotides read TGTGCCAGCTCACCATTGGGACAGGGGTTCAATCAGCCCCAGCATTTT. Full variable domain (outside the CDR3, taken from reference TRBV18 and TRBJ1-5): NAGVMQNPRHLVRRRGQEARLRCSPMKGHSHVYWYRQLPEEGLKFMVYLQKENIIDESGMPKERFSAEFPKEGPSILRIQQVVRGDSAAYFCASSPLGQGFNQPQHFGDGTRLSIL.

The chain links TRBV27 to TRBJ2-7; D is possibly TRBD1 (6 bases). Germline CDR1 reads MNHEY; CDR2 reads SMNVEV (reference sequence). The length of the CDR3 is 13 residues. The V end was cut by 5 bases, the J end by 1 base, with 9 bases between. The chain's CDR3 is CASSKDRSYEQYF. The CDR3 coding sequence is TGTGCCAGCAGTAAGGACAGATCCTACGAGCAGTACTTC.

The gene calls are TRBV6-1 and TRBJ2-3; the D gene is possibly TRBD2 (6 bases). In germline, CDR1 is MNHNS, CDR2 SASEGT. V lost 7 bases and J lost 6, with 14 bases in between. This CDR3 spans 13 amino acids. CDR3 protein: CASNPGSGDTQYF. The CDR3 nucleotides are TGTGCCAGCAATCCCGGGAGCGGGGATACGCAGTATTTT.

V usage is TRBV30 and J usage is TRBJ2-7, with a weak D call TRBD1 (8 bases). The V end lost 5 bases, the J end lost 7 bases, and 15 bases lay between the germline ends. The CDR3 has 12 residues. Germline V lookup: CDR1 GTSNPN, CDR2 SVGIG (reference sequence). In nucleotides, the CDR3 is TGTGCCTGGGGTACAGGGGGAGGGGAGCAGTACTTC. This sequence encodes CAWGTGGGEQYF.

This chain uses TRBV15 with TRBJ2-1, with no clear D. The CDR3 loop spans 12 amino acids. Germline V CDR1 and CDR2: LNHNV, YYDKDF (reference sequence). Trimming removed 0 bases at V and 8 bases at J, with 5 bases between. For the CDR3, the DNA is TGTGCCACCAGCAGAGATGTCCATGAGCAGTTCTTC. Translation: CATSRDVHEQFF.

CDR3 residues: CASSRQEKVTGELFF. The CDR3 region has the DNA TGTGCCAGCAGCCGACAGGAAAAAGTCACCGGGGAGCTGTTTTTT. This chain joins TRBV6-5 and TRBJ2-2; TRBD1 is a possible D gene (6 bases). CDR1 is MNHEY and CDR2 is SVGAGI in the germline V gene. CDR3 length: 15 amino acids. V was shortened by 6 bases and J by 4 bases, with 15 bases between the two germline ends.

The rearrangement joins TRBV5-4 to TRBJ1-4, with 8 nucleotides matching TRBD1. V was clipped by 3 bases and J by 8 bases; unmatched bases: 9. The germline gives CDR1 SGHNT, CDR2 YYREEE (reference sequence). The CDR3 consists of 15 residues. As DNA, the CDR3 is TGTGCCAGCAGCTCCGGGCAGGGACAGGTGGAAAAACTGTTTTTT. It is translated as CASSSGQGQVEKLFF.

V usage is TRBV5-1 and J usage is TRBJ2-3, with 7 nucleotides matching TRBD2. The trim removed 1 base at V and 9 bases at J, leaving 11 bases unmatched. The CDR3 sequence is 15 residues long. Germline V gene data show CDR1 as SGHRS and CDR2 as YFSETQ. The CDR3: CASSLNAGPGGTQYF. As DNA, the CDR3 is TGCGCCAGCAGCTTGAACGCGGGGCCCGGGGGGACGCAGTATTTT.

The chain links TRBV7-9 to TRBJ2-1, with D unresolved. The germline V gene encodes CDR1 SEHNR and CDR2 FQNEAQ (reference sequence). V lost 1 base and J lost 5, with 6 bases in between. The CDR3 runs 13 residues. Here the CDR3 DNA reads TGTGCCAGCAGCTTAGTTACCAACAATGAGCAGTTCTTC. This encodes CASSLVTNNEQFF.

This sequence joins TRBV2 and TRBJ2-7; possible D gene TRBD1, 6 bases. The CDR3 is 14 amino acids. The germline gives CDR1 SNHLY, CDR2 FYNNEI. V was shortened by 8 bases and J by 2 bases, with 16 bases between the two germline ends. The CDR3 DNA reads as TGTGCCAGCGGACGGGACACTGCTACCTACGAGCAGTACTTC. It codes for CASGRDTATYEQYF. Looking up the rest from reference TRBV2 and TRBJ2-7 gives the full variable domain: EPEVTQTPSHQVTQMGQEVILRCVPISNHLYFYWYRQILGQKVEFLVSFYNNEISEKSEIFDDQFSVERPDGSNFTLKIRSTKLEDSAMYFCASGRDTATYEQYFGPGTRLTVT.

The chain joins TRBV2 to TRBJ1-4; D uncertain. The CDR3 extends over 15 amino acids. Germline lookup yields CDR1 SNHLY and CDR2 FYNNEI. Between the trimmed V and J ends, which lost 4 bases and 3 bases, there was a span of 12 bases. The CDR3 DNA follows: TGTGCCAGCAGTGGGGAGAGTAGTGCTAATGAAAAACTGTTTTTT. It encodes CASSGESSANEKLFF.

The rearrangement links TRBV5-4 to TRBJ1-1; D is ambiguous. The CDR3 totals 14 residues. V shed 1 base and J shed 0 bases, with 7 bases lying between them. Germline CDR1 reads SGHNT; CDR2 reads YYREEE (reference sequence). The CDR3 bases are TGTGCCAGCAGCTTGACAGCCGTGAACACTGAAGCTTTCTTT. Residues: CASSLTAVNTEAFF.

The chain has TRBV18 and TRBJ2-5; D gene unclear. V lost 3 bases, J lost 5 bases, and 10 bases lay in between. The CDR3 sequence is 13 residues long. Germline V gene lookup returns CDR1 KGHSH and CDR2 LQKENI. As DNA, the CDR3 is TGTGCCAGCTCACCCACCCTGGGGGAGACCCAGTACTTC. This sequence encodes CASSPTLGETQYF.

The V gene is TRBV2, the J gene TRBJ2-7; 10 bases line up with TRBD2. V lost 2 bases, J lost 6 bases, and 10 bases stayed unmatched. CDR1 is SNHLY, CDR2 FYNNEI, per germline. The CDR3 totals 16 residues. In nucleotides, the CDR3 is TGTGCCAGCAGTGAAAACCCTAGCGGGAGTCTTTCCGAGCAGTACTTC. Translating gives CASSENPSGSLSEQYF.

The chain couples TRBV5-1 to TRBJ1-2; 7 bases line up with TRBD1. The CDR3 totals 14 residues. Germline V gene data show CDR1 as SGHRS and CDR2 as YFSETQ. J lost 7 bases, V lost 0 bases, and 6 bases had no gene match. The DNA of the CDR3 is TGCGCCAGCAGCTTGGACAGACAGGGAGGTGGCTACACCTTC. It translates to CASSLDRQGGGYTF.